The entry below describes one T cell receptor beta chain. The target antigen is unknown. For repertoire sequencing, the TCR beta CDR3 regions were amplified from RNA transcripts. Amplification began with first-round RT-PCR using HTBI primers, then second-round multiplex PCR was performed. TCRdb re-called the multiplex PCR reads through MiXCR, storing one row per CDR3 protein. The sample carries over 500,000 distinct CDR3 sequences, 22% recorded once. The hyperthyroidism patients had a new diagnosis of under 2 months' duration and were aged 18 to 65. These data originate in a study of Graves' ophthalmopathy and Graves' hyperthyroidism. The CDR3 is 15 amino acids. After removal of 1 base from V and 2 bases from J, the junction contained 7 bases not matched to a gene. Germline values: CDR1 DFQATT, CDR2 SNEGSKA (reference sequence). Study results and limitations: Both an approximately 70% sensitivity and a 72.22% specificity characterized the model's predictions of ophthalmopathy progression.

The clonotype originates from a woman aged 18-29 years with stable Graves' hyperthyroidism. Some clones in this sample may be carry-over from other donors' samples. The material sequenced was peripheral blood. The J gene is TRBJ1-2, the V gene TRBV20-1, with 7 nucleotides matching TRBD1. This CDR3 is CSARAESGQNYGYTF. In nucleotides, the CDR3 is TGCAGTGCTAGAGCCGAATCGGGACAGAACTATGGCTACACCTTC.